This entry lists 9 T cell receptor beta chains sequenced from one sample in a study of Ad26.COV2.S vaccination and SARS-CoV-2 variants. Treatment: about 20 received Ad26.COV2.S at low or high dose, single or two shots; roughly 5 received placebo; per-sample allocation not given. Day 63 after the first vaccine or placebo injection was the time point for sampling. Using immunoSEQ multiplex PCR, the repertoire was profiled, and TCRdb retains in-frame clones only, with some absent. The sample lists 350,000 to 450,000 clones, 70% to 90% occurring once. Sample: peripheral blood, taken in a trial of Ad26.COV2.S vaccine versus placebo. The receptors stem from a person between 18 and 59 years old who received the Ad26.COV2.S COVID-19 vaccine or a placebo.

The chain joins TRBV6-5 to TRBJ2-3; a possible D gene is TRBD2 (5 bases). Germline assignment: CDR1 MNHEY and CDR2 SVGAGI. V lost 2 bases to trimming and J lost 4 bases, with 13 bases between them. There are 15 residues in the CDR3. Here the CDR3 reads CASSYRRGKSDTQYF. Here the CDR3 DNA reads TGTGCCAGCAGTTACAGAAGAGGGAAGTCAGATACGCAGTATTTT.

This clone was picked up one time. This sequence joins TRBV2 and TRBJ1-1; unclear D gene. CDR3 size: 14 residues. With 3 bases removed from V and 0 bases from J, the gap between germline ends came to 8 bases. Germline V gene lookup returns CDR1 SNHLY and CDR2 FYNNEI. This CDR3 is CASSDRLMNTEAFF. CDR3 in DNA: TGTGCCAGCAGTGACAGACTCATGAACACTGAAGCTTTCTTT.

The rearrangement links TRBV2 to TRBJ2-1; 7 bases fit TRBD2. This CDR3 region has 14 residues. CDR1 and CDR2 (germline): SNHLY, FYNNEI. The V gene end was trimmed by 6 bases and the J gene end by 8 bases; junction bases not matched to a gene: 10. CDR3 residues: CASRTSPLVDEQFF. The CDR3 DNA is TGTGCCAGCAGGACTAGCCCTCTGGTCGATGAGCAGTTCTTC.

CDR3 loop: CASSPLLGGEEQFF. In DNA form, the CDR3 reads TGTGCCAGCAGCCCCCTCCTCGGGGGCGAGGAGCAGTTCTTC. This chain uses TRBV6-2 or TRBV6-3 with TRBJ2-1; D could derive from TRBD1 or TRBD2 (6 bases each). The ends were cut back, 6 bases at V and 10 bases at J, with 19 bases in the middle. The CDR3 spans 14 residues. Germline V lookup: CDR1 MNHEY, CDR2 SVGEGT.

This clone has a single count. J is TRBJ1-4 and V is TRBV5-4, with D maybe TRBD1 (6 bases). CDR1 and CDR2 from the germline V gene are SGHNT and YYREEE (reference sequence). The V and J ends lost 4 bases and 3 bases respectively, with 19 bases between them. The length of the CDR3 is 17 residues. The CDR3 region is CASSPGGWGASNEKLFF. CDR3 sequence (DNA): TGTGCCAGCAGCCCCGGGGGATGGGGGGCCTCTAATGAAAAACTGTTTTTT. The full variable domain, in which reference TRBV5-4 and TRBJ1-4 provide the parts outside the CDR3, is ETGVTQSPTHLIKTRGQQVTLRCSSQSGHNTVSWYQQALGQGPQFIFQYYREEENGRGNFPPRFSGLQFPNYSSELNVNALELDDSALYLCASSPGGWGASNEKLFFGSGTQLSVL.

The gene calls are TRBV9 and TRBJ2-7; no reliable D call. CDR1 and CDR2 (germline): SGDLS, YYNGEE. The CDR3 is 14 residues long. The V end lost 2 bases, the J end lost 2 bases, and 11 bases lay between the germline ends. CDR3 DNA: TGTGCCAGCAGCGTCCACGGCGGTCCCTACGAGCAGTACTTC. Translated, it gives CASSVHGGPYEQYF.

This rearrangement joins TRBV9 to TRBJ2-1; unclear D gene. In germline, CDR1 is SGDLS, CDR2 YYNGEE. Trimming took off 0 bases at V and 3 bases at J, with 10 bases between the two ends. CDR3 size: 15 residues. CDR3: CASSVEGPFYNEQFF. CDR3 DNA: TGTGCCAGCAGCGTAGAAGGGCCGTTCTACAATGAGCAGTTCTTC.

The gene calls are TRBV7-3 and TRBJ2-6; no firm D call. Trimming took off 1 base at V and 4 bases at J, with 20 bases between the two ends. Germline V gene lookup returns CDR1 SGHTA and CDR2 FQGTGA. The CDR3 spans 19 residues. The CDR3 DNA follows: TGTGCCAGCAGCTTAAACTCCCGACATCTGGGCAACGGGGCCAACGTCCTGACTTTC. Its protein product is CASSLNSRHLGNGANVLTF.

The rearrangement joins TRBV28 to TRBJ1-4; 12 bases match TRBD1. The CDR3 is made up of 17 amino acids. From germline, CDR1 is MDHEN and CDR2 SYDVKM. Trimming cost V 10 bases and J 1 base; bases outside gene matches: 10. The CDR3 region has the DNA TGTGCCACCGGGGGGACAGGGGGCTCTGGAACTAATGAAAAACTGTTTTTT. This gives the protein CATGGTGGSGTNEKLFF. The full variable domain, in which reference TRBV28 and TRBJ1-4 provide the parts outside the CDR3, is DVKVTQSSRYLVKRTGEKVFLECVQDMDHENMFWYRQDPGLGLRLIYFSYDVKMKEKGDIPEGYSVSREKKERFSLILESASTNQTSMYLCATGGTGGSGTNEKLFFGSGTQLSVL.